The 5 T cell receptor beta chains below were found in one sample sequenced in a study of T cell clones after liver transplantation. Clones were read by immunoSEQ multiplex PCR, and TCRdb kept only the in-frame ones, dropping some. Found here are over 50,000 clones, approximately 84% of them singletons; the top ten hold around 8.5%. The sequencing used CD4+ T cells from blood, collected before liver transplant. The receptor source for this set is a human donor who received a liver transplant.

The chain links TRBV7-3 to TRBJ1-2; 9 nucleotides align to TRBD1. The CDR3 is 13 residues long. V was pared by 3 bases and J by 7 bases, with 3 bases of the junction left unmatched. The germline gives CDR1 SGHTA, CDR2 FQGTGA. Here the CDR3 DNA reads TGTGCCAGCAGCTTGGGACAGGGAAGTGGCTACACCTTC. Protein sequence: CASSLGQGSGYTF.

The rearrangement joins TRBV5-4 to TRBJ2-6; the D is unclear. Germline-derived CDR1 and CDR2 are SGHNT and YYREEE (reference sequence). The V end was cut by 1 base, the J end by 3 bases, with 5 bases between. This CDR3 comprises 14 residues. The CDR3 here is CASSLSGGANVLTF. The CDR3 nucleotides are TGTGCCAGCAGCTTGTCAGGTGGGGCCAACGTCCTGACTTTC.

This chain connects TRBV6-5 to TRBJ2-7; the match to TRBD2 covers 9 bases. CDR1 and CDR2 from the germline V gene are MNHEY and SVGAGI. The CDR3 consists of 15 residues. The V segment lost 0 bases and the J segment 3 bases; nucleotides outside the gene matches: 3. CDR3 protein: CASSYSSTSGYEQYF. For the CDR3, the DNA is TGTGCCAGCAGTTACTCTTCGACTAGCGGCTACGAGCAGTACTTC.

The chain links TRBV7-9 to TRBJ2-7; TRBD2 is a possible D gene (5 bases). CDR1 is SEHNR, CDR2 FQNEAQ, per germline (reference sequence). There are 15 residues in the CDR3. V lost 0 bases to trimming and J lost 2 bases, with 11 bases between them. The CDR3 here is CASSLARTGTYEQYF. The CDR3 DNA sequence: TGTGCCAGCAGCTTAGCCCGTACGGGGACCTACGAGCAGTACTTC.

This chain links TRBV5-1 with TRBJ2-3, with 11 positions matching TRBD2. The germline V gene encodes CDR1 SGHRS and CDR2 YFSETQ. This CDR3 region has 16 residues. After removal of 4 bases from V and 3 bases from J, the junction contained 7 bases not matched to a gene. The CDR3 sequence: CASSPTRLAGTDTQYF. The CDR3 DNA reads TGCGCCAGCAGCCCCACGCGACTAGCGGGAACAGATACGCAGTATTTT.